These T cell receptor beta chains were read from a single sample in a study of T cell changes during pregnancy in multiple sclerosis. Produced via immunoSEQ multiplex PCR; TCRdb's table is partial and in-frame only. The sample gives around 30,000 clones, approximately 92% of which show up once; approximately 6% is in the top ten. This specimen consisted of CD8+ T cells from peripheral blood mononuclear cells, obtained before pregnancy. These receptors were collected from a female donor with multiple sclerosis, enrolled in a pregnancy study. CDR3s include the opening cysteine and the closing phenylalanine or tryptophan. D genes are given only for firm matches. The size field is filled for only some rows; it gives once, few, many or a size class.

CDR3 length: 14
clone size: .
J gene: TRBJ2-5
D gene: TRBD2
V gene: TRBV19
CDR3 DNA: TGTGCCAGTAGTTCGGGACTAGCGGGAGAGACCCAGTACTTC
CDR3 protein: CASSSGLAGETQYF

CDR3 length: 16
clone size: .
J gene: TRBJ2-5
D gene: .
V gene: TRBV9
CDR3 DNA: TGTGCCAGCAGCGTCTCCTCTTCCGGGGATCTCGAGACCCAGTACTTC
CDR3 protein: CASSVSSSGDLETQYF

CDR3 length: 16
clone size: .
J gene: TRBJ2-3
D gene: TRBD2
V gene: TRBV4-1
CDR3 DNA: TGCGCCAGCAGCCAAGATCCCCTAGCGGGCACAGATACGCAGTATTTT
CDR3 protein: CASSQDPLAGTDTQYF

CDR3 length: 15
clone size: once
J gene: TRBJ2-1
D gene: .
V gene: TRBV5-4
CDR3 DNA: TGTGCCACCGAAAAGGGGCACGAATCCTACAATGAGCAGTTCTTC
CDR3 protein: CATEKGHESYNEQFF

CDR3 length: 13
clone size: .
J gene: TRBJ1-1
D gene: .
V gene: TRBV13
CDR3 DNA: TGTGCCAGCAGCTTAGGCGTGAACACTGAAGCTTTCTTT
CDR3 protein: CASSLGVNTEAFF

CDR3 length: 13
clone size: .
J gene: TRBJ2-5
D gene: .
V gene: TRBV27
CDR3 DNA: TGTGCCAGCAGTTTATTCCCAAAAGAGACCCAGTACTTC
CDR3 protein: CASSLFPKETQYF

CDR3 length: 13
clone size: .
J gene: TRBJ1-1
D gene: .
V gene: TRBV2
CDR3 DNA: TGTGCCAGCAGTGGGAGGCCGAGGGCTGAAGCTTTCTTT
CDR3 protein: CASSGRPRAEAFF

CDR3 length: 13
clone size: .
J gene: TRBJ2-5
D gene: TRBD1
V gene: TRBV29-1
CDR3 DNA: TGCAGCGTCTCGGACAGGGGGGCAGAGACCCAGTACTTC
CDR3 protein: CSVSDRGAETQYF

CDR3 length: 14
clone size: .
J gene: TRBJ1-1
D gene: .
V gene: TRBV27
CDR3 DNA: TGTGCCAGCAGTTTATGGGGCCCAGGGACTGAAGCTTTCTTT
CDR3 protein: CASSLWGPGTEAFF

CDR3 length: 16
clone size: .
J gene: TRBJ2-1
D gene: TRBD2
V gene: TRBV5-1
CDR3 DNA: TGCGCCAGCAGCTTTACCGGGACTAGCGGGGGAAGTGAGCAGTTCTTC
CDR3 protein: CASSFTGTSGGSEQFF

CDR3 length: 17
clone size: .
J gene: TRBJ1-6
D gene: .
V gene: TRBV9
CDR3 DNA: TGTGCCAGCAGCGTAGAAGGGGCGAGCTCCTATAATTCACCCCTCCACTTT
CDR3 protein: CASSVEGASSYNSPLHF

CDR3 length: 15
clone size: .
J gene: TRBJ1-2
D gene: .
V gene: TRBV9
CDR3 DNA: TGTGCCAGCAGTGAGGAAGGGGTGGGTCCCTATGGCTACACCTTC
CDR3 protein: CASSEEGVGPYGYTF

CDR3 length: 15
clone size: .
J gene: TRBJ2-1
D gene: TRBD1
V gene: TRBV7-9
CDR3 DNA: TGTGCCAGCAGCTGGGGGACAGGGAGACGGAATGAGCAGTTCTTC
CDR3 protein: CASSWGTGRRNEQFF

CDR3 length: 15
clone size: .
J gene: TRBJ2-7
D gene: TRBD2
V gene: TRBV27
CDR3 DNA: TGTGCCAGCAGCCCTCTAGCGGGGTTCCTCTACGAGCAGTACTTC
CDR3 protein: CASSPLAGFLYEQYF

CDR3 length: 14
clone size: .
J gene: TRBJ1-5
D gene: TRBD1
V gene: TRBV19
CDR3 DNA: TGTGCCAGTAGTATCGGGACAGGGAGTCAGCCCCAGCATTTT
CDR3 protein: CASSIGTGSQPQHF

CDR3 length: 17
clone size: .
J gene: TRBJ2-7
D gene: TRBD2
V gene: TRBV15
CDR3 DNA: TGTGCCACCAGCAGATTCGGACTAGCGGGACCCGGGAGCGAGCAGTACTTC
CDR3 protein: CATSRFGLAGPGSEQYF

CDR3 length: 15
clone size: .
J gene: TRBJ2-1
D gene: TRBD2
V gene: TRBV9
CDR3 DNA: TGTGCCAGCAGCGGTAGCGGGGGCTCCTACAATGAGCAGTTCTTC
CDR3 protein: CASSGSGGSYNEQFF

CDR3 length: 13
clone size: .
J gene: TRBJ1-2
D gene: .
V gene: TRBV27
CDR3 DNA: TGTGCCAGCAGTTTACAGAAGAACTATGGCTACACCTTC
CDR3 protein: CASSLQKNYGYTF

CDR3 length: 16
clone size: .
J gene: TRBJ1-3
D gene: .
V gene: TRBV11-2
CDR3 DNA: TGTGCCAGCAGCCGCGGAGGACAGACATCTGGAAACACCATATATTTT
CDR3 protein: CASSRGGQTSGNTIYF

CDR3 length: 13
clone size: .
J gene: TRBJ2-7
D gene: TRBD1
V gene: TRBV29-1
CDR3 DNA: TGCAGCGTTGTTGGGACAGGCTCCTACGAGCAGTACTTC
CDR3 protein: CSVVGTGSYEQYF

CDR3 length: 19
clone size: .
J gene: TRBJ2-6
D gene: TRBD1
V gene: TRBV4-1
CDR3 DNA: TGCGCCAGCAGCCCTCAAGGGGACAGGGTAGACTCTGGGGCCAACGTCCTGACTTTC
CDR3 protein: CASSPQGDRVDSGANVLTF

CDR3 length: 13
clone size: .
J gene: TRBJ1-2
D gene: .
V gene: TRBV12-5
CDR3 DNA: TGTGCTAGTGGTCCGGGGGTTTTCTATGGCTACACCTTC
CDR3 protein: CASGPGVFYGYTF

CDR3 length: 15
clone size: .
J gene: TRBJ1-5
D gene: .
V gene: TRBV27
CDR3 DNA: TGTGCCAGCAGCCCCGGCGGGGGGCCAGGTCAGCCCCAGCATTTT
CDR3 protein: CASSPGGGPGQPQHF

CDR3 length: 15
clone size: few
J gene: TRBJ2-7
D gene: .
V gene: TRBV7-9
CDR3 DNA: TGCGCCAGCAGCCAAGAATCGGGGGGCGCCTACGAGCAGTACTTC
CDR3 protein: CASSQESGGAYEQYF

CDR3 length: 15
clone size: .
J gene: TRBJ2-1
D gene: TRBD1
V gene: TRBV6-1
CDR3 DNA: TGTGCCAGCAGTGAATTCGGGACAGATAACAATGAGCAGTTCTTC
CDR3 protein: CASSEFGTDNNEQFF

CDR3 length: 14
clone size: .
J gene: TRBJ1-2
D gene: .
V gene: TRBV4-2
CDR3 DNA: TGTGCCAGCAGCCAAGTCGAGGGGGACGGTGGCTACACCTTC
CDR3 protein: CASSQVEGDGGYTF